The clone carrying this T cell receptor beta chain was observed many times. What it binds is unknown. Stable disease denoted Graves' hyperthyroidism without ophthalmopathy progression within 18 months. Each patient was aged 18 to 65 and had newly diagnosed hyperthyroidism of under 2 months' duration. The TCR beta CDR3 regions underwent amplification using RNA transcripts as the source. With the HTBI primer set, the TCR CDR3 went through a first round of RT-PCR. TCRdb independently ran MiXCR on the multiplex PCR reads; one entry per CDR3 protein. The sample includes 450,000 to 700,000 distinct CDR3 sequences, 46% of them seen just once. The data belong to a study of T cells in Graves' hyperthyroidism and ophthalmopathy. Study results and limitations: The model identified upcoming ophthalmopathy a median roughly 6 months ahead of onset. Expanded thyroid clonotypes (above 0.001) were mostly also found in blood.

Germline values: CDR1 SGDLS, CDR2 YYNGEE. The CDR3 runs 15 residues. The ends lost 4 bases at V and 0 bases at J; junction bases unmatched: 5. Material for sequencing was peripheral blood or thyroid tissue (not recorded which). The gene calls are TRBV9 and TRBJ2-7; 9 positions agree with TRBD2. The TCR comes from a woman aged 18-30 years with Graves' hyperthyroidism. The CDR3 region is CASSTFSGSSYEQYF. CDR3 sequence (DNA): TGTGCCAGCAGCACCTTTAGCGGGAGCTCCTACGAGCAGTACTTC.